This TCR beta chain was identified in a study of technical replicates of blood from a few donors. Only in-frame clones appear in the TCRdb table, and some are missing; sequencing was by immunoSEQ multiplex PCR. The sample gives some 77,000 clones, approximately 86% of which show up once; under 5.5% is in the top ten. The length of the CDR3 is 15 residues. V shed 4 bases, J shed 2 bases, and the junction held 7 bases outside the gene matches. Germline V gene data show CDR1 as KGHSH and CDR2 as LQKENI. The material sequenced was PBMCs. V and J are TRBV18 and TRBJ2-7; 8 bases agree with TRBD2. The TCR originated in a human donor in good health. Some clones in this sample may be carry-over from other donors' samples. The CDR3, as DNA: TGTGCCAGCTCACAAACGCGACTAGCGACCTACGAGCAGTACTTC. Translating gives CASSQTRLATYEQYF.